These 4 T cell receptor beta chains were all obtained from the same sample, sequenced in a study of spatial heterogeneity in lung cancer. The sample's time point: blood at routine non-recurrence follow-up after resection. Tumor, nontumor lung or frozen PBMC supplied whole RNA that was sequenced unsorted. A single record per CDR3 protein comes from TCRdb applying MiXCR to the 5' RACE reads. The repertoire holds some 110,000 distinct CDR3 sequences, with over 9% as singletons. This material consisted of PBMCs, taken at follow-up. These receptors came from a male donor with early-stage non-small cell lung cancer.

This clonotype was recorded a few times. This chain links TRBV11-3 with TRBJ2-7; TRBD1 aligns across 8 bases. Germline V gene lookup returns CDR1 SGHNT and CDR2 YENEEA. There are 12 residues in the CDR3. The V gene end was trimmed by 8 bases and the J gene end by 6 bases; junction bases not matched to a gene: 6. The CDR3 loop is CASGDRRGEQYF. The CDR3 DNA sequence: TGTGCCAGCGGGGACAGGCGAGGCGAGCAGTACTTC.

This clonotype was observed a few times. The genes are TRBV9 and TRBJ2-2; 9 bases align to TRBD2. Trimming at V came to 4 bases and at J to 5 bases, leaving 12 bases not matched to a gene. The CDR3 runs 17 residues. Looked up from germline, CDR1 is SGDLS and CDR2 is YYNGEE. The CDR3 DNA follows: TGTGCCAGCAGCCCTCAAGCGGGGGGCTCGCGAACCGGGGAGCTGTTTTTT. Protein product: CASSPQAGGSRTGELFF.

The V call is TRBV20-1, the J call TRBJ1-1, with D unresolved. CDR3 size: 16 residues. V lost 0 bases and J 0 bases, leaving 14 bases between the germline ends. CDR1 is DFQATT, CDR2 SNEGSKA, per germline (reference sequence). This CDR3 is CSAREGSSYMNTEAFF. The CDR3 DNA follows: TGCAGTGCTAGAGAGGGCAGTAGCTACATGAACACTGAAGCTTTCTTT.

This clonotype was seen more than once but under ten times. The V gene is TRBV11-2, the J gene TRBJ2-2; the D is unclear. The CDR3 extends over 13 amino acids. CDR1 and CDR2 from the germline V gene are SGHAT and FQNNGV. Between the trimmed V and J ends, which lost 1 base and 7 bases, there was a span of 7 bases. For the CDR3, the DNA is TGTGCCAGCAGCTTAGCGGGCAGCGGGGAGCTGTTTTTT. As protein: CASSLAGSGELFF. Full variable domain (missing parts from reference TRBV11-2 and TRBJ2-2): EAGVAQSPRYKIIEKRQSVAFWCNPISGHATLYWYQQILGQGPKLLIQFQNNGVVDDSQLPKDRFSAERLKGVDSTLKIQPAKLEDSAVYLCASSLAGSGELFFGEGSRLTVL.